This T cell receptor beta chain was sequenced during a study of radiation and T cells in renal cell carcinoma. The V gene's germline CDR1 is SGHRS and CDR2 YFSETQ. Trimming took off 0 bases at V and 2 bases at J, with 4 bases between the two ends. CDR3 length: 13 amino acids. TCRdb's table, derived via immunoSEQ multiplex PCR, lists solely in-frame clones and lacks some. The data hold 65,000 to 80,000 clones, with 80% to 90% observed a single time. The time point is: blood 2 weeks post-SBRT. Noted treatment: 15 Gy SBRT to primary tumor, nephrectomy 4 weeks later. This clone was detected only once. V usage is TRBV5-1 and J usage is TRBJ2-3; D not certain. The sequence derives from a woman aged 45 to 65 with renal cell carcinoma. This specimen was blood, taken from a patient whose treatment included radiotherapy and nephrectomy. CDR3 nucleotides: TGCGCCAGCAGCTTGGATGACACAGATACGCAGTATTTT. This gives the protein CASSLDDTDTQYF.